This TCR beta chain comes out of a study of cytomegalovirus exposure and HLA in healthy donors. Study details: Clustering assigned 70% to 90% of the roughly 400 genotyped donors to the Caucasian-associated ancestry cluster. The study's findings and limits: In a later analysis, specific HLA alleles were associated with 15,000 to 20,000 TCR beta sequences at a 0.05 false discovery rate.

Germline V lookup: CDR1 GTSNPN, CDR2 SVGIG (reference sequence). V was pared by 5 bases and J by 6 bases, with 14 bases of the junction left unmatched. This CDR3 contains 16 residues. Note on this clone: Its cognate antigen is unknown.

The study ran its PCR with 60 Vbeta and 13 Jbeta primers. Produced via immunoSEQ multiplex PCR; TCRdb's table is partial and in-frame only. The sample gives a few hundred thousand clones, approximately 81% of which show up once; roughly 7.4% is in the top ten. The receptor's source is a woman aged 60-75 years in good health and CMV-seropositive. The chain carries TRBV30 and TRBJ2-2; 8 bases map to TRBD2. Sequencing input: PBMCs. In DNA, the CDR3 is TGTGCCTGGGCGCTTAGCGGGATGGCCCCCCCCGGGGAGCTGTTTTTT. Its protein product is CAWALSGMAPPGELFF.